The 21 T cell receptor beta chains below were found in one sample sequenced in a study of T cell repertoires in cytomegalovirus infection. One entry per CDR3 protein results from TCRdb running MiXCR on the reads. The data show over 85,000 distinct CDR3 sequences, 16% seen once. Sequencing was carried out using PBMCs. Receptors originate from a human donor in good health (CMV status not recorded). Some clones in this sample may be carry-over from other donors' samples.

This clonotype came up a few times. The chain uses TRBV6-2 or TRBV6-3 and TRBJ2-5, with a weak D call TRBD2 (5 bases). Between the trimmed V and J ends, which lost 2 bases and 5 bases, there was a span of 18 bases. CDR3 length: 16 amino acids. The germline CDR1 and CDR2 sequences are MNHEY and SVGEGT. CDR3 amino acids: CASSYVPAALDETQYF. The CDR3, as DNA: TGTGCCAGCAGTTACGTTCCAGCGGCTCTTGATGAGACCCAGTACTTC.

This clonotype was seen ten or more times. The rearrangement uses TRBV7-3 and TRBJ2-3; maybe TRBD2 (6 bases). Germline CDR1 is SGHTA and CDR2 is FQGTGA. The CDR3 consists of 14 residues. V lost 2 bases, J lost 2 bases, and 8 bases lay in between. Here the CDR3 reads CASSLSGDTDTQYF. For the CDR3, the DNA is TGTGCCAGCAGCTTATCGGGGGACACAGATACGCAGTATTTT.

This clonotype has a handful of counts. In nucleotides, the CDR3 is TGTGCCAGCAGTGAATTCGGGTTGGGGGGAGAGACCCAGTACTTC. Its protein is CASSEFGLGGETQYF. V gene TRBV25-1 combines with J gene TRBJ2-5, with D maybe TRBD2 (6 bases). The CDR3 length is 15 residues. V was shortened by 1 base and J by 4 bases, with 13 bases between the two germline ends. Germline assignment: CDR1 MGHDK and CDR2 SYGVNS.

This clonotype was counted many times. The chain joins TRBV25-1 to TRBJ2-7; 8 nucleotides align to TRBD1. Germline V CDR1 and CDR2: MGHDK, SYGVNS. The CDR3 is 20 amino acids. The ends lost 5 bases at V and 2 bases at J; junction bases unmatched: 23. The CDR3 loop is CASSPSAGQGWIGPTYEQYF. The CDR3 region has the DNA TGTGCCAGCAGTCCCTCGGCAGGACAGGGTTGGATCGGCCCTACCTACGAGCAGTACTTC.

This clonotype was detected ten times or more. The chain combines TRBV7-2 with TRBJ2-2; D perhaps matches TRBD1 (5 bases). V dropped 0 bases and J dropped 5 bases, with 13 bases sitting between them. Germline V gene sequence: CDR1 SGHTA, CDR2 FQGNSA. This CDR3 has 16 amino acids. CDR3 in DNA: TGTGCCAGCAGCTTAGCGTATGGGGCGCTTACCGGGGAGCTGTTTTTT. This translates into CASSLAYGALTGELFF.

This clonotype was picked up a small number of times. The chain has TRBV20-1 and TRBJ2-7, with D unclear. V lost 0 bases to trimming and J lost 7 bases, with 7 bases between them. The germline gives CDR1 DFQATT, CDR2 SNEGSKA (reference sequence). The CDR3 runs 11 residues. CDR3 coding DNA: TGCAGTGCTAGAGAATCGGAGGAGCAGTACTTC. Protein product: CSARESEEQYF.

The CDR3 bases are TGTGCCAGCAGCTTAGTACAGGGGGTGACTGAAGCTTTCTTT. Translating it yields CASSLVQGVTEAFF. The chain combines TRBV11-2 with TRBJ1-1; 8 bases are shared with TRBD1. Germline lookup yields CDR1 SGHAT and CDR2 FQNNGV. This CDR3 region has 14 residues. V shed 1 base and J 5 bases; nucleotides not matched to a gene: 3.

The rearrangement links TRBV7-3 to TRBJ2-7, with D tentatively TRBD1 (6 bases). CDR3 size: 13 residues. CDR1 and CDR2 from the germline V gene are SGHTA and FQGTGA. Deletions cut 4 bases from V and 13 bases from J, with 20 bases between. The CDR3 nucleotides read TGTGCCAGCAGCTCATCACCGACAGGAGAAGTTTACTTC. It encodes CASSSSPTGEVYF.

This clonotype was counted only a few times. The V and J genes are TRBV6-5 and TRBJ2-6; D remains unclear. Germline-derived CDR1 and CDR2 are MNHEY and SVGAGI. Trimming took 6 bases from V and 2 from J, leaving 11 bases between them. CDR3 length: 15 amino acids. The CDR3 region has the DNA TGTGCCAGCAGCCCCCTCCAGGCTGGGGCCAACGTCCTGACTTTC. Translating it yields CASSPLQAGANVLTF.

This clonotype was counted at least ten times. V is TRBV12-3 or TRBV12-4 and J is TRBJ2-5; 7 nucleotides line up with TRBD2. The CDR3 loop spans 14 amino acids. The ends lost 3 bases at V and 9 bases at J; junction bases unmatched: 10. CDR3 residues: CASSFGREDEPQYF. Here the CDR3 DNA reads TGTGCCAGCAGTTTCGGACGGGAGGACGAGCCCCAGTACTTC.

The chain recombines TRBV7-2 with TRBJ2-1; D tentatively fits TRBD1 or TRBD2 (5 bases each). CDR3 length equals 11 residues. Germline V gene data show CDR1 as SGHTA and CDR2 as FQGNSA. V lost 3 bases to trimming and J lost 15 bases, with 12 bases between them. The CDR3 DNA reads TGTGCCAGCAGCTTTGGGGACGAGAGGTTCTTC. Translation: CASSFGDERFF.

This clonotype showed up just a few times. The V gene is TRBV19, the J gene TRBJ1-2, with D maybe TRBD1 (5 bases). Per germline, CDR1 LNHDA and CDR2 SQIVND (reference sequence). CDR3 length: 13 amino acids. V lost 3 bases and J 10 bases, leaving 15 bases between the germline ends. The DNA for the CDR3 is TGTGCCAGTAGTATCGGTGACAGCGAATACTACACCTTC. It translates to CASSIGDSEYYTF. Full variable domain (missing parts from reference TRBV19 and TRBJ1-2): DGGITQSPKYLFRKEGQNVTLSCEQNLNHDAMYWYRQDPGQGLRLIYYSQIVNDFQKGDIAEGYSVSREKKESFPLTVTSAQKNPTAFYLCASSIGDSEYYTFGSGTRLTVV.

This clonotype showed up many times. The chain joins TRBV29-1 to TRBJ2-1; TRBD2 aligns across 8 bases. CDR1 is SQVTM and CDR2 is ANQGSEA in the germline V gene. J gave up 15 bases and V 2 bases, and 6 bases lay outside the gene matches. The CDR3 consists of 11 residues. The CDR3 DNA reads TGCAGCGTTGAACGGGGACTAGGTCCGTTCTTC. Residues: CSVERGLGPFF.

There are a few counts of this clonotype. The chain employs TRBV6-6 and TRBJ1-2; a possible D gene is TRBD1 (6 bases). The V and J ends lost 6 bases and 6 bases respectively, with 20 bases between them. This CDR3 spans 15 amino acids. Looked up from germline, CDR1 is MNHNY and CDR2 is SVGAGI (reference sequence). The CDR3 protein is CASSLLGARDNGYTF. The CDR3 DNA reads as TGTGCCAGCAGCCTCCTGGGGGCCAGGGATAATGGCTACACCTTC.

This clonotype was seen a few times. The chain recombines TRBV28 with TRBJ1-1, with D tentatively TRBD1 (6 bases). The CDR3 has 13 amino acids. Germline assignment: CDR1 MDHEN and CDR2 SYDVKM. The V and J ends lost 3 bases and 6 bases respectively, with 11 bases between them. The CDR3 here is CASSFRGAPEAFF. The CDR3 DNA reads as TGTGCCAGCAGTTTTCGGGGGGCCCCTGAAGCTTTCTTT.

In this sample, this clonotype turned up a few times. The chain employs TRBV18 and TRBJ1-1; D ambiguous. Trimming removed 4 bases at V and 0 bases at J, with 9 bases between. The V gene's germline CDR1 is KGHSH and CDR2 LQKENI. The CDR3 runs 14 residues. CDR3 residues: CASSLKTLNTEAFF. In nucleotides, the CDR3 is TGTGCCAGCTCACTAAAGACACTGAACACTGAAGCTTTCTTT.

This clonotype was picked up many times. V and J are TRBV7-3 and TRBJ1-5; 7 positions match TRBD1. V lost 0 bases and J lost 0; bases outside the gene matches: 14. Germline CDR1 is SGHTA and CDR2 is FQGTGA. CDR3 length: 20 residues. The CDR3 is CASSLTLGSDRLISNQPQHF. The CDR3 DNA sequence: TGTGCCAGCAGCTTAACCCTGGGTTCGGACAGGCTGATTAGCAATCAGCCCCAGCATTTT.

This clonotype has a count of ten or more. The chain joins TRBV7-6 to TRBJ2-2, with D hard to call. Trimming cost V 5 bases and J 0 bases, with 13 bases left between them. Germline assignment: CDR1 SGHVS and CDR2 FNYEAQ. This CDR3 is 16 amino acids long. CDR3 sequence reads: CASSPELFANTGELFF. The CDR3 bases are TGTGCCAGCAGCCCCGAGTTGTTCGCGAACACCGGGGAGCTGTTTTTT.

J is TRBJ2-2 and V is TRBV24-1; D is undetermined. CDR1 and CDR2 from the germline V gene are KGHDR and SFDVKD. This CDR3 spans 14 amino acids. Trimming stripped 9 bases from V and 3 bases from J, with 13 bases between. The CDR3 sequence is CATSPGRDTGELFF. The CDR3, as DNA: TGTGCCACCTCACCAGGACGGGACACCGGGGAGCTGTTTTTT.

This rearrangement joins TRBV7-3 to TRBJ2-1; a weak D match, TRBD1 (6 bases). Trimming removed 1 base from V and 8 bases from J, with 15 bases in between. The CDR3 contains 15 residues. Germline loops: CDR1 SGHTA, CDR2 FQGTGA. CDR3 in DNA: TGTGCCAGCAGCTTAATCGGGCAGGGGTTGGATGAGCAGTTCTTC. As protein: CASSLIGQGLDEQFF. Supplemented by reference TRBV7-3 and TRBJ2-1, the full variable domain reads GAGVSQTPSNKVTEKGKYVELRCDPISGHTALYWYRQSLGQGPEFLIYFQGTGAADDSGLPNDRFFAVRPEGSVSTLKIQRTERGDSAVYLCASSLIGQGLDEQFFGPGTRLTVL.

This clonotype was picked up one time. A much larger clone is a single base away; this may be a read error. The rearrangement joins TRBV7-2 to TRBJ2-7; D gene ambiguous. The CDR3 has 12 residues. The V gene's germline CDR1 is SGHTA and CDR2 FQGNSA. CDR3 sequence reads: CGSSPGQPEQYF. CDR3 DNA: TGTGGCAGCAGCCCGGGTCAACCCGAGCAGTACTTC.